This entry concerns a single T cell receptor beta chain. Method: immunoSEQ multiplex PCR; TCRdb's copy keeps in-frame clones and lacks some. This table holds roughly 290,000 clones, around 89% found once. These data come from a study of blood T cell repertoires in COVID-19. The germline CDR1 and CDR2 sequences are SGHTA and FQGTGA. CDR3 size: 14 residues. V shed 5 bases and J shed 4 bases, with 12 bases lying between them. V is TRBV7-3 and J is TRBJ2-1; D gene ambiguous. The receptor was derived from a man in his thirties or forties with acute or convalescent COVID-19. Input material: peripheral blood. The CDR3 DNA sequence: TGTGCCAGCAGCCCCACGGCGGAATACAATGAGCAGTTCTTC. Protein: CASSPTAEYNEQFF.